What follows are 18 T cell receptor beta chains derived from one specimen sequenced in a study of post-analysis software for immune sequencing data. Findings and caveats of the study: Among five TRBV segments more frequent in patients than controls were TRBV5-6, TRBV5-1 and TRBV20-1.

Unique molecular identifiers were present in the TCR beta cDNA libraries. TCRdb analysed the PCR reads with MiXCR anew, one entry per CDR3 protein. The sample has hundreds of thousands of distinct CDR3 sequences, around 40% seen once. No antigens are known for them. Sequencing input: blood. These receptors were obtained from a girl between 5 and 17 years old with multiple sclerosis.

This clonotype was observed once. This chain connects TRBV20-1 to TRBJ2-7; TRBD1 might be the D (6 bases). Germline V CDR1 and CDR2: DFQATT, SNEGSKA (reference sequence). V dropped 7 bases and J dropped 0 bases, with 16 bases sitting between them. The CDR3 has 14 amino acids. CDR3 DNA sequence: TGCAGTGTGTACCGGGACACCGGCTCCTACGAGCAGTACTTC. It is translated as CSVYRDTGSYEQYF.

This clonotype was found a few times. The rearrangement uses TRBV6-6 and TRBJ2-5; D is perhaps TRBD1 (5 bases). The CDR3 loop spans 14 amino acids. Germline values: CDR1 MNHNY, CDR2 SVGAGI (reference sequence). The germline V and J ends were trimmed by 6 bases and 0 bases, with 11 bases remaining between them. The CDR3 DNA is TGTGCCAGCAGCGGACACCCGTACCAAGAGACCCAGTACTTC. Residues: CASSGHPYQETQYF.

CDR3 nucleotide sequence: TGCAGCGTGGCCGGGACAGGGAACGGGTACGAGCAGTACTTC. Its protein product is CSVAGTGNGYEQYF. V is TRBV29-1 and J is TRBJ2-5; 9 bases line up with TRBD1. The J call may be faulty, since TRBJ2-7 better matches the DNA end. Germline V gene data show CDR1 as SQVTM and CDR2 as ANQGSEA. This CDR3 is built from 14 residues.

This CDR3 reads CASSGGGLASFVTDTQYF. The CDR3 coding sequence is TGTGCCAGCAGCGGTGGGGGACTAGCGAGTTTTGTGACAGATACGCAGTATTTT. The gene calls are TRBV7-2 and TRBJ2-3; 10 bases are a match to TRBD2. Per the germline V gene, CDR1 is SGHTA and CDR2 is FQGNSA. The CDR3 totals 18 residues. Unmatched junction bases numbered 14, after V lost 5 bases and J lost 3 bases. The full variable domain, with the rest looked up from reference TRBV7-2 and TRBJ2-3, is GAGVSQSPSNKVTEKGKDVELRCDPISGHTALYWYRQSLGQGLEFLIYFQGNSAPDKSGLPSDRFSAERTGGSVSTLTIQRTQQEDSAVYLCASSGGGLASFVTDTQYFGPGTRLTVL.

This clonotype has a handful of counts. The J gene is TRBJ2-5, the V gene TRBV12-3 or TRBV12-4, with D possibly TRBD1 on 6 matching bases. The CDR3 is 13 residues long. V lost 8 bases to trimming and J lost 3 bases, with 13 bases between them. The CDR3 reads CASGTGMKETQYF. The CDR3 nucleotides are TGTGCCAGCGGAACAGGGATGAAAGAGACCCAGTACTTC.

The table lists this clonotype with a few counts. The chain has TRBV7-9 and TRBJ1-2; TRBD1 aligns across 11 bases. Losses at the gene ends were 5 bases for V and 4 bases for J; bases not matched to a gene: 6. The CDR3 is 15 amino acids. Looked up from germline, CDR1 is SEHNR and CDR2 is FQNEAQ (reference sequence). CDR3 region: CASSATGTGGYGYTF. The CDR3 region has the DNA TGTGCCAGCAGCGCAACCGGGACAGGGGGCTATGGCTACACCTTC. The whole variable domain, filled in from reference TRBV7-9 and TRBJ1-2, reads DTGVSQNPRHKITKRGQNVTFRCDPISEHNRLYWYRQTLGQGPEFLTYFQNEAQLEKSRLLSDRFSAERPKGSFSTLEIQRTEQGDSAMYLCASSATGTGGYGYTFGSGTRLTVV.

CDR3 coding DNA: TGTGCCACCAGCAGAGTTATAGGAGACAGGGGCTACAATGAGCAGTACTTC. This gives the protein CATSRVIGDRGYNEQYF. J is TRBJ2-7 and V is TRBV15; 8 bases agree with TRBD1. CDR1 and CDR2 from the germline V gene are LNHNV and YYDKDF (reference sequence). After removal of 1 base from V and 7 bases from J, the junction contained 15 bases not matched to a gene. The CDR3 contains 17 residues.

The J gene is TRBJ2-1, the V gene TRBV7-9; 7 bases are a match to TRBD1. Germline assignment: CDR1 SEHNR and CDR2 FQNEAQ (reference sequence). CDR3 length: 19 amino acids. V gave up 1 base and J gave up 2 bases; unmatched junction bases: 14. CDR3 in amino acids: CASSLDVGDSRGTYNEQFF. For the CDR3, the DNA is TGTGCCAGCAGCTTAGATGTGGGGGACAGTCGCGGAACCTACAATGAGCAGTTCTTC.

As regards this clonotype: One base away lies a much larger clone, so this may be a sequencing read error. CDR3: CASSLSNYGHTF. The CDR3, as DNA: TGTGCCAGCAGTTTATCTAACTATGGCCACACCTTC. The chain uses TRBV12-3 or TRBV12-4 and TRBJ1-2; D is uncertain. The CDR3 extends over 12 amino acids.

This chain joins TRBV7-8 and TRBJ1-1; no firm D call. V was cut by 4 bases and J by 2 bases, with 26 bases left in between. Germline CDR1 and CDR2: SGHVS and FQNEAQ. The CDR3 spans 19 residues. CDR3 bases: TGTGCCAGCAGCTCTATTATTTGGTTCCGCCGGGCAGGAAACACTGAAGCTTTCTTT. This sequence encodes CASSSIIWFRRAGNTEAFF.

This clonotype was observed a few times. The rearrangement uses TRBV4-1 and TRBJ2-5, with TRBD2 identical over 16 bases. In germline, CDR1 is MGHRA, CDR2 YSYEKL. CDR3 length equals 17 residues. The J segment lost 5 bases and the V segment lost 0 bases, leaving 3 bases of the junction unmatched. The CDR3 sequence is CASSQDGTSGRAETQYF. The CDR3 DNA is TGCGCCAGCAGCCAAGATGGGACTAGCGGGAGGGCGGAGACCCAGTACTTC.

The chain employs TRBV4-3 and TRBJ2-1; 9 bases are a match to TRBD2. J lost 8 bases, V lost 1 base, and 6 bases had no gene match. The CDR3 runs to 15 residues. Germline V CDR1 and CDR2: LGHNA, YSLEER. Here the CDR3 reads CASSQGGTSRYEQFF. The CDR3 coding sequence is TGCGCCAGCAGCCAAGGTGGGACTAGCAGGTATGAGCAGTTCTTC.

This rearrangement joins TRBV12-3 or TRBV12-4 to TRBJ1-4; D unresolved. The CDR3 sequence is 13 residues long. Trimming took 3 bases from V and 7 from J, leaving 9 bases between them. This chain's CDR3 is CASSLGQAEKLFF. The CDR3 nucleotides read TGTGCCAGCAGTTTGGGCCAGGCTGAAAAACTGTTTTTT.

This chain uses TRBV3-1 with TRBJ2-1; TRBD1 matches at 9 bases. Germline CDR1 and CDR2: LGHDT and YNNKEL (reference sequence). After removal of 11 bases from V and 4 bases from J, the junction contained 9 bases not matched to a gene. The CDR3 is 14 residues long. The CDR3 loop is CASRRDRDYNEQFF. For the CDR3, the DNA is TGTGCCTCAAGAAGGGACAGGGATTACAATGAGCAGTTCTTC.

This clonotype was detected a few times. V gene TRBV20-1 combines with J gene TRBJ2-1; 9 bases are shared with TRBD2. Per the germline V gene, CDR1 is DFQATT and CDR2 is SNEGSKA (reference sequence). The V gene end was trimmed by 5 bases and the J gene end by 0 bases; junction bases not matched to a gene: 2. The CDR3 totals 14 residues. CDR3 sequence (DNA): TGCAGTGCTGGTAGCGGGAGCTCCTACAATGAGCAGTTCTTC. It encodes CSAGSGSSYNEQFF.

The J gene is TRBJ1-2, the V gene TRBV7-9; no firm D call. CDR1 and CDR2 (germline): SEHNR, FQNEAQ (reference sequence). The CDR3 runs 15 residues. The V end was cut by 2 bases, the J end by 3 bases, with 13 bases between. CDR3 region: CASSLSLGSYYGYTF. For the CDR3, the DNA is TGTGCCAGCAGCTTAAGCCTTGGATCTTACTATGGCTACACCTTC.

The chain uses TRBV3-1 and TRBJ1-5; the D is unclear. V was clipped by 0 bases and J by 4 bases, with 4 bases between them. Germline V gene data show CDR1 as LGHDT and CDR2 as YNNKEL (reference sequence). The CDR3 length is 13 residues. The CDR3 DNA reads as TGTGCCAGCAGCCAAGATCTAAATCAGCCCCAGCATTTT. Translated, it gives CASSQDLNQPQHF.

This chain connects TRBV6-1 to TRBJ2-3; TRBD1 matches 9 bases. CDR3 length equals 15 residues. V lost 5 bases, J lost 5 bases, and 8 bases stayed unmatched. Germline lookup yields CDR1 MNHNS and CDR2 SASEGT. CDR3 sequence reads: CASSPGQGHRDTQYF. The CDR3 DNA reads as TGTGCCAGCAGTCCGGGACAGGGTCACCGAGATACGCAGTATTTT.